This is a list of T cell receptor beta chains from one sample in a study of T cell responses to AZD1222 COVID-19 vaccine. Assay: immunoSEQ multiplex PCR; the TCRdb copy retains only in-frame clones and omits some. The sample contains approximately 190,000 clones, approximately 94% of which appear only once. The sample consisted of peripheral blood, taken 28 days after the second AZD1222 dose. These receptors originate from an adult who received the AZD1222 COVID-19 vaccine. Each CDR3 is given with its conserved first and last residue. A D gene is named only where the DNA matches it firmly. Clone size is given for some rows only: seen once, a few or many times, or a class if the clone is expanded.

size: NA
D: NA
length: 12
V: TRBV29-1
J: TRBJ1-4
DNA: TGCAGCATCCAGGGGCCAGATGAAAAACTGTTTTTT
CDR3: CSIQGPDEKLFF

size: NA
D: NA
length: 15
V: TRBV6-5
J: TRBJ2-5
DNA: TGTGCCAGCAGTTACTCCACCCTGGGGCAAGAGACCCAGTACTTC
CDR3: CASSYSTLGQETQYF

size: once
D: TRBD2
length: 15
V: TRBV7-3
J: TRBJ2-3
DNA: TGTGCCAGCAGCTTGGCTAGCGGGGGAACAGATACGCAGTATTTT
CDR3: CASSLASGGTDTQYF

size: NA
D: TRBD2
length: 15
V: TRBV18
J: TRBJ2-5
DNA: TGTGCCAGCTCTTCGACTAGCGGGGGCGAAGAGACCCAGTACTTC
CDR3: CASSSTSGGEETQYF

size: NA
D: TRBD2
length: 13
V: TRBV11-1
J: TRBJ2-3
DNA: TGTGCCAGCAGCTTAGGGGTAGCGGGGTCGCAGTATTTT
CDR3: CASSLGVAGSQYF

size: NA
D: NA
length: 13
V: TRBV30
J: TRBJ2-5
DNA: TGTGCCTGGACGCGGCTAGTCGGTGAGACCCAGTACTTC
CDR3: CAWTRLVGETQYF

size: NA
D: NA
length: 11
V: TRBV3-1/TRBV3-2
J: TRBJ2-7
DNA: TGTGCCAGCAGTCAGAGCAACGAGCAGTACTTC
CDR3: CASSQSNEQYF

size: NA
D: TRBD2
length: 16
V: TRBV9
J: TRBJ2-7
DNA: TGTGCCAGCAGCGCCTCGGCTAGCGGGGGTACCTACGAGCAGTACTTC
CDR3: CASSASASGGTYEQYF

size: NA
D: NA
length: 11
V: TRBV10-3
J: TRBJ2-2
DNA: TGTGCCATCAGGGCCACCGGGGAGCTGTTTTTT
CDR3: CAIRATGELFF

size: NA
D: NA
length: 14
V: TRBV2
J: TRBJ1-1
DNA: TGTGCCAGCAGTGAATCGGTGGGGGGCACTGAAGCTTTCTTT
CDR3: CASSESVGGTEAFF

size: NA
D: NA
length: 15
V: TRBV10-1
J: TRBJ1-6
DNA: TGCGCCAGCAGTCAATCCGGGACGGAGAATTCACCCCTCCACTTT
CDR3: CASSQSGTENSPLHF

size: NA
D: NA
length: 13
V: TRBV30
J: TRBJ2-7
DNA: TGTGCCTGGAGTGTATCGCGCGTCTACGAGCAGTACTTC
CDR3: CAWSVSRVYEQYF

size: NA
D: NA
length: 15
V: TRBV6-5
J: TRBJ1-1
DNA: TGTGCCAGCAGCGCTCCCCGTCCAGCGAACACTGAAGCTTTCTTT
CDR3: CASSAPRPANTEAFF

size: NA
D: TRBD2
length: 16
V: TRBV4-3
J: TRBJ2-3
DNA: TGCGCCAGCAGGCAGTCCCTAGCGGGGGGCGAAGATACGCAGTATTTT
CDR3: CASRQSLAGGEDTQYF

size: once
D: NA
length: 15
V: TRBV11-2
J: TRBJ2-3
DNA: TGTGCCAGCAGCTTAGCCAGGGGAGAGACAGATACGCAGTATTTT
CDR3: CASSLARGETDTQYF

size: once
D: NA
length: 14
V: TRBV7-9
J: TRBJ2-2
DNA: TGTGCCAGCAGCCTTAAAAGGCGCGCCGGGGAGCTGTTTTTT
CDR3: CASSLKRRAGELFF

size: NA
D: NA
length: 14
V: TRBV21-1
J: TRBJ1-3
DNA: TGTGCCAGCAGCAAATGGGCAAGGAATTCCACCATATATTTT
CDR3: CASSKWARNSTIYF

size: once
D: TRBD2
length: 15
V: TRBV7-9
J: TRBJ2-1
DNA: TGTGCCAGCAGCTTTCCTACTAGCGGGCGAAATGAGCAGTTCTTC
CDR3: CASSFPTSGRNEQFF

size: NA
D: NA
length: 14
V: TRBV7-2
J: TRBJ1-4
DNA: TGTGCCAGCAGCTTCCGGGGCGGTAATGAAAAACTGTTTTTT
CDR3: CASSFRGGNEKLFF

size: NA
D: NA
length: 14
V: TRBV2
J: TRBJ1-6
DNA: TGTGCCAGCTTGGGGGGGACCTACATTCGACCCCTCCACTTT
CDR3: CASLGGTYIRPLHF

size: NA
D: NA
length: 15
V: TRBV9
J: TRBJ1-1
DNA: TGTGCCAGCAGCGGGTCGACAGCCATGAACACTGAAGCTTTCTTT
CDR3: CASSGSTAMNTEAFF

size: once
D: NA
length: 15
V: TRBV6-2/TRBV6-3
J: TRBJ1-5
DNA: TGTGCCAGCAGTCGACAGACATATAGCAATCAGCCCCAGCATTTT
CDR3: CASSRQTYSNQPQHF

size: NA
D: NA
length: 14
V: TRBV10-2
J: TRBJ1-6
DNA: TGCGCCAGCAGTGGAGGAAGCCTCAATTCACCCCTCCACTTT
CDR3: CASSGGSLNSPLHF

size: NA
D: NA
length: 15
V: TRBV27
J: TRBJ1-5
DNA: TGTGCCAGCAGTTTATTTGGTCCAGGGGCGCAGCCCCAGCATTTT
CDR3: CASSLFGPGAQPQHF

size: NA
D: TRBD2
length: 17
V: TRBV7-3
J: TRBJ2-1
DNA: TGTGCCAGCAGCTTCGGACTAGCGGGGATTTCTCTTGGTGAGCAGTTCTTC
CDR3: CASSFGLAGISLGEQFF

size: NA
D: NA
length: 14
V: TRBV18
J: TRBJ1-1
DNA: TGTGCCAGCTCACCAAAGGTAGGGAACACTGAAGCTTTCTTT
CDR3: CASSPKVGNTEAFF

size: NA
D: TRBD1
length: 17
V: TRBV3-1/TRBV3-2
J: TRBJ2-7
DNA: TGTGCCAGCAGCCAAGCCGCAGGGGGCGCGGTAAGGCCCGAGCAGTACTTC
CDR3: CASSQAAGGAVRPEQYF

size: NA
D: TRBD1
length: 16
V: TRBV7-8
J: TRBJ2-1
DNA: TGTGCCAGCAGCGAAGTACAGGGGTCCCCCTACAATGAGCAGTTCTTC
CDR3: CASSEVQGSPYNEQFF

size: NA
D: TRBD1
length: 13
V: TRBV12-3/TRBV12-4
J: TRBJ2-3
DNA: TGTGCCAGCAGGTACAGGGGTGCAGATACGCAGTATTTT
CDR3: CASRYRGADTQYF

size: NA
D: NA
length: 17
V: TRBV28
J: TRBJ2-7
DNA: TGTGCCAGCAGTTACCCAACACGTGGCACGGCAATCTACGAGCAGTACTTC
CDR3: CASSYPTRGTAIYEQYF

size: NA
D: NA
length: 15
V: TRBV3-1/TRBV3-2
J: TRBJ2-7
DNA: TGTGCCAGCAGCCAAGATCTGGCAGCACCCTACGAGCAGTACTTC
CDR3: CASSQDLAAPYEQYF

size: NA
D: TRBD1
length: 14
V: TRBV6-6
J: TRBJ2-7
DNA: TGTGCCAGCAGTTATGACAGGGGAGGCTACGAGCAGTACTTC
CDR3: CASSYDRGGYEQYF

size: NA
D: TRBD2
length: 15
V: TRBV18
J: TRBJ2-1
DNA: TGTGCCAGCTCAGCACTAGCGGCTTCCTACAATGAGCAGTTCTTC
CDR3: CASSALAASYNEQFF

size: NA
D: NA
length: 18
V: TRBV19
J: TRBJ1-4
DNA: TGTGCCAGTAGTGAGTGGTGGACAGCCGCCAGGGCTAATGAAAAACTGTTTTTT
CDR3: CASSEWWTAARANEKLFF

size: NA
D: NA
length: 16
V: TRBV16
J: TRBJ1-6
DNA: TGTGCCAGCAGCCACTCCCGCCCTGGGTCGAATTCACCCCTCCACTTT
CDR3: CASSHSRPGSNSPLHF

size: NA
D: TRBD1
length: 13
V: TRBV28
J: TRBJ2-7
DNA: TGTGCCAGCAGCCGCCGGGACAGCTACGAGCAGTACTTC
CDR3: CASSRRDSYEQYF

size: NA
D: NA
length: 15
V: TRBV18
J: TRBJ1-6
DNA: TGTGCCAGCTCACCATCCCCCCCGGAGCTTTCACCCCTCCACTTT
CDR3: CASSPSPPELSPLHF

size: NA
D: NA
length: 17
V: TRBV4-1
J: TRBJ2-1
DNA: TGCGCCAGCAGCCTTCGATTGACGGGGGGCAACTTCAATGAGCAGTTCTTC
CDR3: CASSLRLTGGNFNEQFF

size: NA
D: NA
length: 17
V: TRBV24-1
J: TRBJ1-5
DNA: TGTGCCACCAGTGATGTTGGCGGGCCCCCTCACACGAGGTCCCAGCATTTT
CDR3: CATSDVGGPPHTRSQHF

size: NA
D: NA
length: 12
V: TRBV6-4
J: TRBJ1-5
DNA: TGTGCCATGTTCCAGGAAAATCAGCCCCAGCATTTT
CDR3: CAMFQENQPQHF

size: NA
D: NA
length: 15
V: TRBV9
J: TRBJ2-7
DNA: TGTGCCAGCAGCGCAGATACAGGACCGCTCTACGAGCAGTACTTC
CDR3: CASSADTGPLYEQYF